This T cell receptor beta chain came from a study of blood T cells in healthy people across ages. The V gene's germline CDR1 is WSHSY and CDR2 SAAADI. This CDR3 comprises 15 residues. After removal of 3 bases from V and 3 bases from J, the junction contained 4 bases not matched to a gene. Primed by a sample-barcoded 5' primer and a J-beta primer mix, a second PCR proceeded for about 7 to 11 cycles. Paired-end reads containing CDR3 totaled no fewer than 3 million for each sample. In TCRdb, the 5' RACE reads were re-called with MiXCR into one record per CDR3 protein. Of 750,000 to 950,000 distinct CDR3 sequences listed, about 55% are singletons.

V gene TRBV10-2 combines with J gene TRBJ2-5, with 10 bases identical to TRBD2. The receptor comes from a man of 80 years or more in good health. The sequencing sample was made of blood. The CDR3 spells CASSDGTSVEETQYF. CDR3 in DNA: TGCGCCAGCAGTGATGGGACTAGCGTTGAAGAGACCCAGTACTTC.